The 15 T cell receptor beta chains presented below share a single source sample, sequenced in a study of Graves' ophthalmopathy and Graves' hyperthyroidism. From RNA, the CDR3 regions of TCR beta chains were amplified and sequenced. HTBI primers served in a first-round RT-PCR, which a second-round multiplex PCR followed. TCRdb processed the multiplex PCR reads anew with MiXCR; each CDR3 protein has one entry. The table lists a few hundred thousand distinct CDR3 sequences, about 15% of them singletons. Specimen: peripheral blood. These receptors came from an adult woman with stable Graves' hyperthyroidism.

As to this clonotype: A much larger clonotype is one base distant, so this may be a read error. The chain uses TRBV28 and TRBJ2-5; D not certain. This CDR3 spans 13 amino acids. Germline values: CDR1 MDHEN, CDR2 SYDVKM. DNA of the CDR3: TGTGCCAGCAGTGTATGGCAGCAAGAGACCCAGTACTTC. Amino acid sequence: CASSVWQQETQYF.

With respect to this clonotype: A much larger clone is a single base away; this may be a read error. No conserved phenylalanine or tryptophan is present at the end of the CDR3, so a read error is the likely explanation. The gene calls are TRBV29-1 and TRBJ1-2; no reliable D call. Germline V gene data show CDR1 as SQVTM and CDR2 as ANQGSEA. The CDR3 length is 13 residues. Trimming pared 5 bases from V and 4 bases from J, leaving 14 bases between. The CDR3 reads CSVTPPVGYGYTV. In DNA, the CDR3 is TGCAGCGTTACCCCCCCGGTTGGCTATGGCTACACCGTC.

Ten or more counts support this clonotype. CDR3 DNA sequence: TGCAGTGCTCCACACGCCTACGAGCAGTACTTC. It is translated as CSAPHAYEQYF. The chain has TRBV20-1 and TRBJ2-7; no definite D call. Germline lookup yields CDR1 DFQATT and CDR2 SNEGSKA (reference sequence). The CDR3 runs 11 residues. V lost 5 bases to trimming and J lost 2 bases, with 7 bases between them.

To note about this clonotype: With a much larger clone just one base away, this may be a read error. This chain uses TRBV5-1 with TRBJ2-5; D might be TRBD1 (6 bases). Trimming stripped 3 bases from V and 2 bases from J, with 17 bases between. In germline, CDR1 is SGHRS, CDR2 YFSETQ. The CDR3 covers 16 residues. The CDR3 loop is CASSSILGQNQETQYF. Here the CDR3 DNA reads TGCGCCAGCAGCTCAATACTCGGACAGAATCAAGAGACCCAGTACTTC.

This clonotype was found many times. The genes are TRBV29-1 and TRBJ2-7, with D possibly TRBD2 on 6 matching bases. The CDR3 runs to 12 residues. Trimming left V 7 bases short and J 6 bases short, with 16 bases between. Germline-derived CDR1 and CDR2 are SQVTM and ANQGSEA. In DNA form, the CDR3 reads TGCAGCGGAGCGGGCCTTAGAGTCGAGCAGTACTTC. It codes for CSGAGLRVEQYF.

This rearrangement joins TRBV3-1 to TRBJ1-5; possible D gene TRBD1, 6 bases. The germline V and J ends were trimmed by 2 bases and 5 bases, with 10 bases remaining between them. Germline lookup yields CDR1 LGHDT and CDR2 YNNKEL (reference sequence). The length of the CDR3 is 14 residues. CDR3 in amino acids: CASSQTGNHQPQHF. Written as DNA, the CDR3 is TGTGCCAGCAGCCAAACAGGGAATCATCAGCCCCAGCATTTT.

This clonotype was detected a few times. The genes are TRBV30 and TRBJ2-7, with D possibly matching TRBD2 (6 bases). The CDR3 consists of 13 residues. The germline gives CDR1 GTSNPN, CDR2 SVGIG (reference sequence). V lost 0 bases to trimming and J lost 7 bases, with 13 bases between them. Here the CDR3 reads CAWSVWGGTEQYF. The DNA of the CDR3 is TGTGCCTGGAGTGTATGGGGCGGGACTGAGCAGTACTTC.

The gene calls are TRBV6-1 and TRBJ1-5; no reliable D call. This CDR3 contains 15 residues. Looked up from germline, CDR1 is MNHNS and CDR2 is SASEGT. The V and J ends lost 5 bases and 0 bases respectively, with 11 bases between them. The CDR3 here is CASSLDGNSNQPQHF. The CDR3 DNA reads as TGTGCCAGCAGTCTGGACGGGAATAGCAATCAGCCCCAGCATTTT.

The V call is TRBV25-1, the J call TRBJ1-2, with D perhaps TRBD1 (5 bases). CDR1 MGHDK and CDR2 SYGVNS come from the germline V gene. V was trimmed by 7 bases and J by 4 bases, leaving 10 bases between them. The CDR3 has 12 residues. DNA of the CDR3: TGTGCCAGCACTGAGGGGTCCTATGGCTACACCTTC. Translated, it gives CASTEGSYGYTF.

This clonotype was seen repeatedly, ten times or more. This chain links TRBV5-1 with TRBJ1-2; D remains unclear. CDR3 size: 14 residues. V lost 0 bases to trimming and J lost 2 bases, with 8 bases between them. From germline, CDR1 is SGHRS and CDR2 YFSETQ. The CDR3: CASSLEQLNYGYTF. In DNA form, the CDR3 reads TGCGCCAGCAGCTTGGAACAGCTAAACTATGGCTACACCTTC. Variable domain in full (rest from reference TRBV5-1 and TRBJ1-2): KAGVTQTPRYLIKTRGQQVTLSCSPISGHRSVSWYQQTPGQGLQFLFEYFSETQRNKGNFPGRFSGRQFSNSRSEMNVSTLELGDSALYLCASSLEQLNYGYTFGSGTRLTVV.

The chain employs TRBV4-2 and TRBJ2-7, with D tentatively TRBD2 (6 bases). V was trimmed by 1 base and J by 5 bases, leaving 24 bases between them. This CDR3 spans 18 amino acids. Germline CDR1 and CDR2: LGHNA and YNFKEQ. The CDR3, as DNA: TGTGCCAGCAGCCAAGCCCCAACCGGACTACCCGGTGTAGACGAGCAGTACTTC. Its protein is CASSQAPTGLPGVDEQYF.

On this clonotype itself: The junction departs from germline at one end; a sequencing error may be responsible. The rearrangement uses TRBV5-5 and TRBJ1-5, with D tentatively TRBD1 (6 bases). The length of the CDR3 is 14 residues. CDR1 and CDR2 (germline): SGHKS, YYEKEE (reference sequence). The CDR3 DNA is TGTTCCAGCAGCTTGGCAGGGGGCAATCAGCCCCAGCATTTT. It is translated as CSSSLAGGNQPQHF.

This clonotype was detected ten times or more. The chain recombines TRBV6-1 with TRBJ2-7; 8 nucleotides line up with TRBD1. V dropped 9 bases and J dropped 5; count of bases not matched to a gene: 9. This CDR3 comprises 13 residues. CDR1 is MNHNS and CDR2 is SASEGT in the germline V gene. CDR3 DNA sequence: TGTGCCAGTAAGATGGACAGGGAGGACGAGCAGTACTTC. Translation: CASKMDREDEQYF.

This clonotype was observed many times. The rearrangement uses TRBV28 and TRBJ2-6; D not certain. In germline, CDR1 is MDHEN, CDR2 SYDVKM. Deletions cut 5 bases from V and 0 bases from J, with 8 bases between. The CDR3 is 15 amino acids. CDR3 sequence: CASSPSGSGANVLTF. The CDR3 DNA is TGTGCCAGCAGTCCATCAGGCTCTGGGGCCAACGTCCTGACTTTC.

This clonotype was found many times. The chain couples TRBV2 to TRBJ2-5; D is undetermined. This CDR3 spans 11 amino acids. Germline lookup yields CDR1 SNHLY and CDR2 FYNNEI. V was clipped by 3 bases and J by 5 bases, with 4 bases between them. This chain's CDR3 is CASSEGETQYF. The CDR3 DNA sequence: TGTGCCAGCAGTGAGGGTGAGACCCAGTACTTC.